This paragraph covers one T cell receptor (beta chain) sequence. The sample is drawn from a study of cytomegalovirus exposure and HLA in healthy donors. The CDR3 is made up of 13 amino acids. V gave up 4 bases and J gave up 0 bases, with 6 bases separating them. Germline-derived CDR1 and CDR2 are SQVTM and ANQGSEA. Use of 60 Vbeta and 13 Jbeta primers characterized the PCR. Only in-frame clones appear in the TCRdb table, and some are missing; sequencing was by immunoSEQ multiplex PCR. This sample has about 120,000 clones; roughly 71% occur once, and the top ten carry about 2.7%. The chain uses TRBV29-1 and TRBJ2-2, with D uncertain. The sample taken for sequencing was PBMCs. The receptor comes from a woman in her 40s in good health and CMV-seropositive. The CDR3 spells CSVGRPNTGELFF. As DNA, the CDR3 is TGCAGCGTTGGGCGGCCGAACACCGGGGAGCTGTTTTTT.